Shown below are 21 T cell receptor beta chains from a single sample sequenced in a study of T cell responses to AZD1222 COVID-19 vaccine. Clones were sequenced by immunoSEQ multiplex PCR, and TCRdb holds only the in-frame ones, with some missing. This sample has 110,000 or so clones, with around 89% found just once. The specimen was peripheral blood, collected 28 days after the second AZD1222 dose. The receptors originated from an adult who received the AZD1222 COVID-19 vaccine.

The chain uses TRBV4-2 and TRBJ2-2, with D possibly matching TRBD2 (6 bases). This CDR3 spans 16 amino acids. Trimming took off 3 bases at V and 3 bases at J, with 14 bases between the two ends. The germline V gene has CDR1 LGHNA and CDR2 YNFKEQ. DNA of the CDR3: TGTGCCAGCAGCCAGCTCGGGAGTTCGGACACCGGGGAGCTGTTTTTT. It encodes CASSQLGSSDTGELFF.

The J gene is TRBJ1-3, the V gene TRBV6-1, with D hard to call. The CDR3 has 17 amino acids. Per the germline V gene, CDR1 is MNHNS and CDR2 is SASEGT. Trimming stripped 4 bases from V and 0 bases from J, with 16 bases between. CDR3 nucleotides: TGTGCCAGCAGTGGCGGGGTCCGCCTATTCTCTGGAAACACCATATATTTT. Encoded protein: CASSGGVRLFSGNTIYF.

The rearrangement uses TRBV18 and TRBJ1-3; 11 positions agree with TRBD1. CDR1 KGHSH and CDR2 LQKENI come from the germline V gene. Trimming at V came to 5 bases and at J to 2 bases, leaving 5 bases not matched to a gene. This CDR3 has 16 residues. The CDR3 region is CASSTGQGATGNTIYF. CDR3 DNA sequence: TGTGCCAGCTCAACCGGACAGGGGGCGACTGGAAACACCATATATTTT.

This clone has just one count. The chain employs TRBV19 and TRBJ1-2; perhaps TRBD1 as D (5 bases). The V and J ends lost 1 base and 5 bases respectively, with 14 bases between them. This CDR3 is 15 amino acids long. Germline CDR1 LNHDA, CDR2 SQIVND (reference sequence). The chain's CDR3 is CASSIGGALGYGYTF. The CDR3 bases are TGTGCCAGTAGTATAGGCGGGGCGCTGGGGTATGGCTACACCTTC.

The V call is TRBV19, the J call TRBJ2-1; D unresolved. Germline loops: CDR1 LNHDA, CDR2 SQIVND (reference sequence). V was trimmed by 11 bases and J by 6 bases, leaving 20 bases between them. This CDR3 is 14 amino acids long. The CDR3 nucleotides read TGTGCCTCGAAACGACACACGTCGGGCAATGAGCAGTTCTTC. As protein: CASKRHTSGNEQFF.

The V gene is TRBV7-7, the J gene TRBJ2-3; TRBD2 matches 15 bases. The CDR3 is made up of 17 amino acids. The germline V gene has CDR1 SSHAT and CDR2 FNYEAQ (reference sequence). V shed 4 bases and J 5 bases; nucleotides not matched to a gene: 7. The CDR3 nucleotides read TGTGCCAGCAGCTCGGGACTAGCGGGGGGTTCACAAGATACGCAGTATTTT. Protein: CASSSGLAGGSQDTQYF.

This sequence joins TRBV5-1 and TRBJ2-3; D is perhaps TRBD1 or TRBD2 (6 bases each). The V and J ends lost 3 bases and 6 bases respectively, with 17 bases between them. CDR1 is SGHRS, CDR2 YFSETQ, per germline. CDR3 length equals 15 residues. This CDR3 reads CASSSTGGLADTQYF. DNA of the CDR3: TGCGCCAGCAGCTCTACCGGGGGCCTCGCCGATACGCAGTATTTT.

Details on this clone: Compared with germline, one end of the junction differs, possibly owing to a read error. V is TRBV6-5 and J is TRBJ2-7, with unresolved D. Germline-derived CDR1 and CDR2 are MNHEY and SVGAGI. The CDR3 sequence is 15 residues long. CDR3 protein: CASSPNSFNSDEQYF. The CDR3 region has the DNA TGTGCCAGCAGTCCCAACAGCTTCAACTCCGACGAGCAGTACTTC.

This sequence joins TRBV19 and TRBJ1-1; D gene uncertain. V was cut by 3 bases and J by 1 base, with 9 bases left in between. CDR3 size: 14 residues. Germline-derived CDR1 and CDR2 are LNHDA and SQIVND (reference sequence). In DNA form, the CDR3 reads TGTGCCAGTAGTATGCGGGGAGGGAACACTGAAGCTTTCTTT. This encodes CASSMRGGNTEAFF.

This chain connects TRBV2 to TRBJ1-4; maybe TRBD1 (6 bases). V was shortened by 0 bases and J by 6 bases, with 11 bases between the two germline ends. Per the germline V gene, CDR1 is SNHLY and CDR2 is FYNNEI. The CDR3 has 15 residues. The CDR3 is CASSEAQGIYEKLFF. The CDR3 region has the DNA TGTGCCAGCAGTGAAGCGCAGGGGATCTATGAAAAACTGTTTTTT.

V is TRBV4-1 and J is TRBJ1-2; 7 bases line up with TRBD1. CDR1 is MGHRA, CDR2 YSYEKL, per germline. The CDR3 runs 17 residues. With 0 bases clipped from V and 2 bases from J, the junction kept 9 bases outside the gene matches. In nucleotides, the CDR3 is TGCGCCAGCAGCCAAGAAGGGGGGCAGGGGGACAACTATGGCTACACCTTC. It codes for CASSQEGGQGDNYGYTF.

The chain combines TRBV7-9 with TRBJ1-3, with D hard to call. The V end lost 1 base, the J end lost 4 bases, and 2 bases lay between the germline ends. The CDR3 runs to 12 residues. The germline CDR1 and CDR2 sequences are SEHNR and FQNEAQ (reference sequence). CDR3 nucleotide sequence: TGTGCCAGCAGCTTAGAGGGAAACACCATATATTTT. Translation gives CASSLEGNTIYF.

The rearrangement joins TRBV7-2 to TRBJ1-1, with a possible D match to TRBD1 (5 bases). With 1 base removed from V and 8 bases from J, the gap between germline ends came to 11 bases. Germline lookup yields CDR1 SGHTA and CDR2 FQGNSA. The CDR3 totals 13 residues. CDR3 in DNA: TGTGCCAGCAGCTTAGGGCAGGGAACCGAAGCTTTCTTT. The encoded protein is CASSLGQGTEAFF.

The sample holds one count of this clone. This chain joins TRBV7-9 and TRBJ1-1, with D maybe TRBD1 (6 bases). Germline V CDR1 and CDR2: SEHNR, FQNEAQ (reference sequence). The CDR3 is 17 residues long. V lost 1 base and J 0 bases, leaving 15 bases between the germline ends. The CDR3 DNA sequence: TGTGCCAGCAGCTTAGGTGGAACAGGGAGCATGAACACTGAAGCTTTCTTT. Translated: CASSLGGTGSMNTEAFF.

The CDR3 reads CASSAGTGNSPLHF. The CDR3 DNA is TGTGCCAGCTCAGCCGGGACGGGGAATTCACCCCTCCACTTT. The V call is TRBV18, the J call TRBJ1-6; D perhaps matches TRBD1 (5 bases). The V end was cut by 5 bases, the J end by 7 bases, with 12 bases between. The CDR3 sequence is 14 residues long. Germline-derived CDR1 and CDR2 are KGHSH and LQKENI.

CDR3 bases: TGTGCCAGCAGCCGGGACGGCGAGCTAAGGAACACTGAAGCTTTCTTT. Translation: CASSRDGELRNTEAFF. The chain uses TRBV3-1 (or the pseudogene TRBV3-2) and TRBJ1-1, with TRBD1 as a possible D gene (5 bases). This CDR3 region has 16 residues. V dropped 4 bases and J dropped 1 base, with 16 bases sitting between them. The V gene's germline CDR1 is LGHDT and CDR2 YNNKEL (reference sequence).

The chain employs TRBV5-6 and TRBJ2-7, with D perhaps matching TRBD2 (6 bases). Germline V gene data show CDR1 as SGHDT and CDR2 as YYEEEE. The CDR3 loop spans 15 amino acids. The V end was cut by 3 bases, the J end by 3 bases, with 16 bases between. CDR3: CASSWDKTAGYEQYF. CDR3 sequence (DNA): TGTGCCAGCAGCTGGGATAAGACAGCGGGCTACGAGCAGTACTTC.

This clone has a single count. The gene calls are TRBV6-5 and TRBJ1-2; D is possibly TRBD1 (6 bases). In germline, CDR1 is MNHEY, CDR2 SVGAGI. Trimming took 9 bases from V and 4 from J, leaving 15 bases between them. The CDR3 covers 13 residues. The DNA of the CDR3 is TGTGCCAGTGTCGAGGGGGGGCTCTATGGCTACACCTTC. This gives the protein CASVEGGLYGYTF.

The genes are TRBV5-1 and TRBJ1-6, with 8 bases lining up with TRBD1. V shed 4 bases, J shed 10 bases, and the junction held 7 bases outside the gene matches. CDR1 and CDR2 (germline): SGHRS, YFSETQ. There are 14 residues in the CDR3. This chain's CDR3 is CASSTTGADSPLHF. The CDR3 DNA reads TGCGCCAGCAGCACGACAGGGGCGGACTCACCCCTCCACTTT.

This rearrangement joins TRBV6-5 to TRBJ2-7, with a weak D call TRBD1 (7 bases). V lost 2 bases, J lost 3 bases, and 14 bases lay in between. The germline V gene has CDR1 MNHEY and CDR2 SVGAGI. The CDR3 spans 15 residues. The CDR3 spells CASSYTPGGIYEQYF. Written as DNA, the CDR3 is TGTGCCAGCAGTTACACTCCAGGGGGGATCTACGAGCAGTACTTC.

The chain couples TRBV10-2 to TRBJ1-5; perhaps TRBD1 as D (5 bases). This CDR3 comprises 13 residues. V dropped 3 bases and J dropped 8 bases, with 11 bases sitting between them. Germline assignment: CDR1 WSHSY and CDR2 SAAADI. The chain's CDR3 is CASSDGGSEPQHF. The CDR3 bases are TGCGCCAGCAGTGATGGGGGGAGCGAGCCCCAGCATTTT.